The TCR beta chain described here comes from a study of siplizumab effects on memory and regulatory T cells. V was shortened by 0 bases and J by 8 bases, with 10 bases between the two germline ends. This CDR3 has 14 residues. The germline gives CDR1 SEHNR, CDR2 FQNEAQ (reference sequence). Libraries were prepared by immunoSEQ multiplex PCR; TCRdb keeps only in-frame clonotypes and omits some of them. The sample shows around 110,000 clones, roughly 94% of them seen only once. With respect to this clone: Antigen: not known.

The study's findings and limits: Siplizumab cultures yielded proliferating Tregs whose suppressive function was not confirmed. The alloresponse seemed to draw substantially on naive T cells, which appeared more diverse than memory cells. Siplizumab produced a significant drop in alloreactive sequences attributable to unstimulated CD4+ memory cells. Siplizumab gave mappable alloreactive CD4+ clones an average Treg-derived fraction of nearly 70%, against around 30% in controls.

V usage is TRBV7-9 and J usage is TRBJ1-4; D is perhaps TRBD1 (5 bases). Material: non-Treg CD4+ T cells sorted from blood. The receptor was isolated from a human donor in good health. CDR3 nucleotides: TGTGCCAGCAGCTTAGCCGGGGGAGGGGAAAAACTGTTTTTT. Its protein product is CASSLAGGGEKLFF.